This entry describes one TCR beta chain. The sample belongs to a study of blood T cell repertoires in COVID-19. V lost 2 bases and J 5 bases, leaving 15 bases between the germline ends. CDR3 length: 15 amino acids. Germline V gene data show CDR1 as SGHVS and CDR2 as FQNEAQ. TCRdb keeps only in-frame clones here, not all; method: immunoSEQ multiplex PCR. The sample contains approximately 250,000 clones, about 88% of which appear only once. The TCR originated in a man aged 30-40 years with active or convalescent COVID-19. This chain connects TRBV7-8 to TRBJ1-1; D is undetermined. Specimen: peripheral blood. CDR3 region: CASSLFGGRRTEAFF. The CDR3, as DNA: TGTGCCAGCAGCTTATTCGGCGGGAGGAGGACTGAAGCTTTCTTT.